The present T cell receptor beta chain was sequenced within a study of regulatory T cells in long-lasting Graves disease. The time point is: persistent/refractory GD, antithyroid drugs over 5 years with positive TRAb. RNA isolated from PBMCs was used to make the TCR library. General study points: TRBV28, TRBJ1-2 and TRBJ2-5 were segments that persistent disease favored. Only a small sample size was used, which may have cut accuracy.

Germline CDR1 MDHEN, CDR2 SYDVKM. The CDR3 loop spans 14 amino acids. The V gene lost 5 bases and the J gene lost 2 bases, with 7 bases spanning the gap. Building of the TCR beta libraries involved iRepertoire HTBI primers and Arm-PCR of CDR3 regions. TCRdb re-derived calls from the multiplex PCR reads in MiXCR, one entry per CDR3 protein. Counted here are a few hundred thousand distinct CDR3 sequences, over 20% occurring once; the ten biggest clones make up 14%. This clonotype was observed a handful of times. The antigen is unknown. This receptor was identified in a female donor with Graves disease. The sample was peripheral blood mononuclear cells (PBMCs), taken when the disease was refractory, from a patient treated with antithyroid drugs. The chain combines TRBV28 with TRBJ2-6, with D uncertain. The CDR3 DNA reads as TGTGCCAGCAGTAAAGAAGCTGGGGCCAACGTCCTGACTTTC. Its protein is CASSKEAGANVLTF. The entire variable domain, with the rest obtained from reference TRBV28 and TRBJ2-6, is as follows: DVKVTQSSRYLVKRTGEKVFLECVQDMDHENMFWYRQDPGLGLRLIYFSYDVKMKEKGDIPEGYSVSREKKERFSLILESASTNQTSMYLCASSKEAGANVLTFGAGSRLTVL.